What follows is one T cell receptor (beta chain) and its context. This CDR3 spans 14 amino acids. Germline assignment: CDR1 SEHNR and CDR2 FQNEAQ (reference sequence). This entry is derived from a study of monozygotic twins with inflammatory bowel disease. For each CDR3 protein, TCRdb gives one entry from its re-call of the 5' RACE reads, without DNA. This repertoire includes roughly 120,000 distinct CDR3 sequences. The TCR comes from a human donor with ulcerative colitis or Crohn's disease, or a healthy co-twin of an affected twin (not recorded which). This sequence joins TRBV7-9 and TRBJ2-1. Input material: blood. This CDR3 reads CASSSEGTYNEQFF.